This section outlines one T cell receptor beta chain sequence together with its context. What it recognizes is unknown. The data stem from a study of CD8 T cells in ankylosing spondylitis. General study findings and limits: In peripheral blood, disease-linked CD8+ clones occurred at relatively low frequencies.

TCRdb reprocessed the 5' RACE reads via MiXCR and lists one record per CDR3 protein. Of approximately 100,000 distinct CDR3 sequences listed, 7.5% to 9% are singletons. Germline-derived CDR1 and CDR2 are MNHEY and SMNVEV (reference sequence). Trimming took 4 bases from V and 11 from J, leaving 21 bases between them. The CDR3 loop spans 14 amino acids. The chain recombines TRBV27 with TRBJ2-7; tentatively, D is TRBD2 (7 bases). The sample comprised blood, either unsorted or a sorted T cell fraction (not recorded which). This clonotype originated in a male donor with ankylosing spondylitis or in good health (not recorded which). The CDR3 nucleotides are TGTGCCAGCAGTTCTGGGGGGGCAGAGGACTACGAGTACTTC. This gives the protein CASSSGGAEDYEYF.